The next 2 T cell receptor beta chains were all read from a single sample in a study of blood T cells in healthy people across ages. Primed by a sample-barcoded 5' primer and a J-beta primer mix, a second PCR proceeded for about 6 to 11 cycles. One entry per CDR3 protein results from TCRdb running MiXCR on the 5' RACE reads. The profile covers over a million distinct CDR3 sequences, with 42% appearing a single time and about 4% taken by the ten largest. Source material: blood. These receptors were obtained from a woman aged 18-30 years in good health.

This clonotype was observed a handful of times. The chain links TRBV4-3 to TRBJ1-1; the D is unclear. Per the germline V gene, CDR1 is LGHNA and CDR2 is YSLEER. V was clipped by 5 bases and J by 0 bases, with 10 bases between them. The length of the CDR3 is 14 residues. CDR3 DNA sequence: TGCGCCAGCAGCAGATCTCCAGTGAACACTGAAGCTTTCTTT. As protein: CASSRSPVNTEAFF.

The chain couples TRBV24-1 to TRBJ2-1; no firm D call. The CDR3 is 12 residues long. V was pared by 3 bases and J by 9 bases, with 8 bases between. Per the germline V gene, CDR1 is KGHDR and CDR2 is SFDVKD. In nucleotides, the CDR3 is TGTGCCACCAGTGATGACCGGCTTGAGCAGTTCTTC. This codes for CATSDDRLEQFF.